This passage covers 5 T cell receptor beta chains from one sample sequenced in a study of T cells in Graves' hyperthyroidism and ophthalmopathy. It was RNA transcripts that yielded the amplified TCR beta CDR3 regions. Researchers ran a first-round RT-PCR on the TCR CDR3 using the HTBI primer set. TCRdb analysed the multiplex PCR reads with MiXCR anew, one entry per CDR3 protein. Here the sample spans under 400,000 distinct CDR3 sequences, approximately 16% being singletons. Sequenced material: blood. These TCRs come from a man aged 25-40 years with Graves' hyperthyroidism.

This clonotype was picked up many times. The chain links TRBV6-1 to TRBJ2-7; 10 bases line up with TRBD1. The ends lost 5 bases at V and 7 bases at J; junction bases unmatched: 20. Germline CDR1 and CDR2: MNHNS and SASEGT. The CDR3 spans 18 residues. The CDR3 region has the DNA TGTGCCAGCAGTTACGCCCGCCGAAGACAGGGGGCGCCGGAGGAGCAGTACTTC. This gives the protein CASSYARRRQGAPEEQYF.

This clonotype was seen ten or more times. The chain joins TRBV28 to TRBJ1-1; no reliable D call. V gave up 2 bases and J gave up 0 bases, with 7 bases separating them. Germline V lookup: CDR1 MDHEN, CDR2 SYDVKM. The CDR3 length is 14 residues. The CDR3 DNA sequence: TGTGCCAGCAGTTTAGTAGTTATGAACACTGAAGCTTTCTTT. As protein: CASSLVVMNTEAFF.

CDR3 amino acids: CASSVETGGEGYTF. The CDR3 nucleotides read TGTGCCAGCAGCGTTGAGACCGGCGGGGAAGGCTACACCTTC. The chain carries TRBV9 and TRBJ1-2, with D hard to call. Germline V lookup: CDR1 SGDLS, CDR2 YYNGEE. With 2 bases removed from V and 8 bases from J, the gap between germline ends came to 16 bases. The CDR3 consists of 14 residues.

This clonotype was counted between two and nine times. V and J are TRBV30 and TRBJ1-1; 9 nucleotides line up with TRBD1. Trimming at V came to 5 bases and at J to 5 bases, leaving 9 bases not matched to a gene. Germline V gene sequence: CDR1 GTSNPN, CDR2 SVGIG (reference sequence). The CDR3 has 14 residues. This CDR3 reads CAWDSTGGMTEAFF. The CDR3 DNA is TGTGCCTGGGACTCGACAGGGGGGATGACTGAAGCTTTCTTT.

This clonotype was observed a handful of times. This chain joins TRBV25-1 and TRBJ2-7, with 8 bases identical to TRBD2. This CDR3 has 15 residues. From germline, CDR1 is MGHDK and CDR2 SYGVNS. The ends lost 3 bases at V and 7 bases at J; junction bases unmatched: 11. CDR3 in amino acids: CASSDPSGLVFEQYF. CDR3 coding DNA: TGTGCCAGCAGTGATCCCTCGGGACTAGTCTTTGAGCAGTACTTC.